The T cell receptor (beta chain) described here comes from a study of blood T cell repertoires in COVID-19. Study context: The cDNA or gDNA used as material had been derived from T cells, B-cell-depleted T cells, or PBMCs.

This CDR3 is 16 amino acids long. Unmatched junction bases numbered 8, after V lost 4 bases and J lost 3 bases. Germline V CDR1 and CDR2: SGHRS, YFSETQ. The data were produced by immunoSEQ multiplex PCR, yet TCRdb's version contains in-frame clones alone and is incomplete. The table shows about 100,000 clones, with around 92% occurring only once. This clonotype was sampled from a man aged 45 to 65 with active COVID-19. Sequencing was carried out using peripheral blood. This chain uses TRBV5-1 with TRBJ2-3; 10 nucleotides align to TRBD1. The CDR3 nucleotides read TGCGCCAGCAGCATGACAGGGGGCGACGGTACAGATACGCAGTATTTT. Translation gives CASSMTGGDGTDTQYF.